This T cell receptor beta chain came from a study of CD8 T cells in Susac syndrome. The length of the CDR3 is 13 residues. CDR1 DFQATT and CDR2 SNEGSKA come from the germline V gene (reference sequence). With V trimmed by 4 bases and J by 5 bases, 8 bases remained unmatched. Details on this clonotype: Its target is not known.

Blood CD8+ and CD4+ T cells underwent high-throughput TCR beta sequencing. Roughly 0.45 to 1 ug RNA was reverse transcribed with random hexamers. TCRdb processed the immunoSEQ multiplex PCR reads anew with MiXCR; each CDR3 protein has one entry. Among more than 110,000 distinct CDR3 sequences listed, 95% were seen once. General observations from the study: It was acknowledged in the study that the number of individuals who were included in its TCR sequencing and HLA analysis was relatively small.

Sample: CD4+ T cells from PBMCs. This TCR was recovered from a human donor with Susac syndrome. The chain employs TRBV20-1 and TRBJ2-7; 7 bases are shared with TRBD1. CDR3: CSATGTDGDEQYF. CDR3 DNA sequence: TGCAGTGCTACCGGGACAGACGGGGACGAGCAGTACTTC.